The rows below give T cell receptor beta chains drawn from one sample of a study of cytomegalovirus exposure and HLA in healthy donors. Method: immunoSEQ multiplex PCR; TCRdb's copy keeps in-frame clones and lacks some. This table holds approximately 130,000 clones, approximately 87% found once. Sequences were obtained from PBMCs. The source is a woman aged 25-40 years in good health and CMV-seronegative. Each CDR3 is given with its conserved first and last residue. D genes are given only for firm matches. Rows may omit the clone size; those that give it use once, few, many or a size class.

v_call	j_call	clone_size	cdr3_length	d_call	cdr3_aa	cdr3_nt
TRBV23-1	TRBJ2-2	.	14	.	CASRLRFGTGELFF	TGCGCCAGCAGACTAAGATTTGGGACCGGGGAGCTGTTTTTT
TRBV18	TRBJ1-1	.	15	TRBD1	CASSLGTGGNTEAFF	TGTGCCAGCTCCCTAGGAACAGGGGGGAACACTGAAGCTTTCTTT
TRBV19	TRBJ2-7	.	16	.	CASSITGQVEVYEQYF	TGTGCCAGTAGTATTACAGGGCAGGTGGAAGTCTACGAGCAGTACTTC
TRBV6-5	TRBJ2-3	.	16	.	CASSYSGGSRTDTQYF	TGTGCCAGCAGTTACTCGGGTGGTAGCCGCACAGATACGCAGTATTTT
TRBV6-1	TRBJ2-7	.	14	.	CAGQREGGTYEQYF	TGTGCCGGTCAAAGAGAGGGCGGAACCTACGAGCAGTACTTC
TRBV19	TRBJ1-2	.	13	.	CASRAGYIYGYTF	TGTGCCAGTAGGGCAGGGTACATCTATGGCTACACCTTC
TRBV19	TRBJ1-3	.	15	TRBD1	CASSIIGGPGNTIYF	TGTGCCAGTAGTATAATAGGGGGCCCTGGAAACACCATATATTTT
TRBV11-2	TRBJ2-7	.	17	TRBD1	CASSLLGGQGRGYEQYF	TGTGCCAGCAGCTTATTAGGGGGACAGGGAAGGGGCTACGAGCAGTACTTC
TRBV7-2	TRBJ2-7	.	13	.	CASSSKGTYEQYF	TGTGCCAGCAGCTCAAAGGGGACCTACGAGCAGTACTTC
TRBV7-3	TRBJ1-1	.	13	.	CASSLTRDTEAFF	TGTGCCAGCAGCTTAACGAGGGACACTGAAGCTTTCTTT
TRBV10-3	TRBJ1-4	.	13	TRBD1	CAISGQGLEKLFF	TGTGCCATCAGTGGACAGGGGTTAGAAAAACTGTTTTTT
TRBV5-1	TRBJ2-3	.	17	TRBD2	CASSFVAGGRDTDTQYF	TGCGCCAGCAGCTTCGTAGCGGGGGGGCGGGACACAGATACGCAGTATTTT
TRBV19	TRBJ1-5	.	15	.	CASSIREFSNQPQHF	TGTGCCAGTAGTATACGCGAATTTAGCAATCAGCCCCAGCATTTT
TRBV11-3	TRBJ2-2	few	15	TRBD1	CASSRGQGNPGELFF	TGTGCCAGCAGCCGAGGACAGGGAAATCCCGGGGAGCTGTTTTTT
TRBV30	TRBJ1-3	.	15	TRBD1	CAGTNDITGGNTIYF	TGTGCCGGGACTAATGACATTACAGGGGGCAACACCATATATTTT
TRBV12-5	TRBJ2-7	.	11	TRBD1	CASGGPGQATF	TGTGCTAGTGGAGGGCCGGGACAGGCCACCTTC